These 4 T cell receptor beta chains came from one sample sequenced in a study of T cells in Graves' hyperthyroidism and ophthalmopathy. Amplification of TCR beta CDR3 regions used RNA as the template. A set of HTBI primers served as the primers for a first-round RT-PCR of the TCR CDR3. TCRdb re-analysed the multiplex PCR reads in MiXCR, keeping a single row per CDR3 protein. The table lists hundreds of thousands of distinct CDR3 sequences, about a sixth of them singletons. Sequencing used blood. The receptors derive from a woman younger than 30 with Graves' hyperthyroidism.

This clonotype is medium-sized within its sample. The chain carries TRBV2 and TRBJ2-7, with TRBD1 matching 10 bases. CDR3 size: 14 residues. V gave up 6 bases and J gave up 4 bases; unmatched junction bases: 6. Per germline, CDR1 SNHLY and CDR2 FYNNEI. CDR3 in DNA: TGTGCCAGCAGACGGGACAGGGGCACGTACGAGCAGTACTTC. Translation gives CASRRDRGTYEQYF.

This clonotype was seen only a few times. J is TRBJ2-7 and V is TRBV20-1; the match to TRBD2 covers 8 bases. The ends lost 5 bases at V and 0 bases at J; junction bases unmatched: 3. CDR3 length equals 13 residues. Germline assignment: CDR1 DFQATT and CDR2 SNEGSKA (reference sequence). The CDR3 DNA reads as TGCAGTGCTTCCGGGACTAGCTCCTACGAGCAGTACTTC. Translated: CSASGTSSYEQYF.

This clonotype turned up a few times. The chain couples TRBV5-6 to TRBJ2-5; possibly TRBD2 for D (6 bases). From germline, CDR1 is SGHDT and CDR2 YYEEEE. The germline V and J ends were trimmed by 2 bases and 5 bases, with 16 bases remaining between them. The CDR3 spans 15 residues. The CDR3 region has the DNA TGTGCCAGCAGCTTACGGGGGATGGGATACGAGACCCAGTACTTC. Translation: CASSLRGMGYETQYF.

This clonotype was counted between two and nine times. This sequence joins TRBV10-3 and TRBJ1-2; the match to TRBD1 covers 7 bases. The CDR3 consists of 14 residues. Losses at the gene ends were 10 bases for V and 4 bases for J; bases not matched to a gene: 12. Germline CDR1 and CDR2: ENHRY and SYGVKD. The CDR3 spells CATGRQGTSYGYTF. CDR3 in DNA: TGTGCCACGGGAAGACAGGGAACTTCCTATGGCTACACCTTC.